This T cell receptor (beta chain) was sequenced in a study of cytomegalovirus exposure and HLA in healthy donors. Primers for the PCR totalled 60 Vbeta and 13 Jbeta. Authors' data handling: Later, an analysis found 80 million or so unique TCR beta chains, and approximately 10 million of these were shared. Clones were sequenced by immunoSEQ multiplex PCR, and TCRdb holds only the in-frame ones, with some missing. V and J calls plus clone size are reproduced from that table; the DNA served to infer D and trimming. The data show tens of thousands of clones, over 75% seen once. Points from the study as a whole: TCR beta V segments were, for the most part, productive about 87% or about 30% of the time in an earlier analysis. Confirmation was obtained in vitro that a few CMV-associated chains are specific for CMV antigens.

This clone was seen a few times. Its specificity is unknown. Germline assignment: CDR1 SGHTA and CDR2 FQGTGA. The junction had 3 bases not matched to a gene; V was cut back by 5 bases and J by 3 bases. CDR3 length: 13 residues. The rearrangement uses TRBV7-3 and TRBJ2-7, with 8 nucleotides matching TRBD1. This clonotype was sampled from a man aged 55-75 years in good health and CMV-seronegative. Sequencing input: PBMCs. CDR3 sequence: CASSPGTGYEQYF. As DNA, the CDR3 is TGTGCCAGCAGCCCAGGGACAGGCTACGAGCAGTACTTC.